The 3 T cell receptor beta chains below were found in one sample sequenced in a study of blood T cell repertoires in COVID-19. Sequencing used immunoSEQ multiplex PCR; TCRdb keeps in-frame clones, though not all of them. The profile shows 200,000 to 250,000 clones, approximately 84% of them singletons. Sequencing was done on a sample of peripheral blood. These receptors all stem from a woman in her forties or fifties with active or convalescent COVID-19.

The chain has TRBV28 and TRBJ1-6; D not resolved. CDR1 is MDHEN, CDR2 SYDVKM, per germline. V was shortened by 8 bases and J by 6 bases, with 14 bases between the two germline ends. The CDR3 runs 14 residues. For the CDR3, the DNA is TGTGCCAGCGGCTCTCCGGGGTCTAATTCACCCCTCCACTTT. Protein product: CASGSPGSNSPLHF.

This clone was seen once. The chain is built from TRBV1 and TRBJ2-1; the table calls TRBD2, which could not be checked here. TRBV1 is given as a pseudogene. The CDR3 consists of 17 residues. The CDR3 loop reads CTSSQNQRIAGGNEQFF. The CDR3 DNA reads as TGCACCAGCAGCCAAAACCAGAGGATAGCGGGAGGAAATGAGCAGTTCTTC.

V gene TRBV5-5 combines with J gene TRBJ1-1, with D maybe TRBD1 (6 bases). With 1 base removed from V and 3 bases from J, the gap between germline ends came to 16 bases. Germline V lookup: CDR1 SGHKS, CDR2 YYEKEE (reference sequence). The CDR3 is 16 amino acids. CDR3 coding DNA: TGTGCCAGCAGCTTGATCATACTGGGGGCGGACACTGAAGCTTTCTTT. This translates into CASSLIILGADTEAFF.